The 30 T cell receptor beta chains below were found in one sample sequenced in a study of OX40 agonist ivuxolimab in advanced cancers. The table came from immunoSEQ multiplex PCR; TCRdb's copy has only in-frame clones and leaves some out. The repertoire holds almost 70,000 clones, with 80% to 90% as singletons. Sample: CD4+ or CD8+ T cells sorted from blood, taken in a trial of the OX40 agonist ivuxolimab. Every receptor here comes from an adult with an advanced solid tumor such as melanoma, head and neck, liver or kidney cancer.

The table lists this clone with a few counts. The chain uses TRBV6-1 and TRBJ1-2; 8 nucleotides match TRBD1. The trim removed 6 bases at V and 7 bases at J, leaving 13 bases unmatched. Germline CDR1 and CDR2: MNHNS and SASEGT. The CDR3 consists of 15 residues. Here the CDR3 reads CASSVVGQGNFGYTF. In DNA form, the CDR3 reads TGTGCCAGCAGCGTAGTAGGACAGGGCAATTTTGGCTACACCTTC.

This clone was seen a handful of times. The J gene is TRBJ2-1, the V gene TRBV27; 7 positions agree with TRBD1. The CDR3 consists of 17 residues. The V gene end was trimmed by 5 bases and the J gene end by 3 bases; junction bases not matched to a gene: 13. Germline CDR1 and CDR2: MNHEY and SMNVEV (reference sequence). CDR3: CASSLRPPRQGYNEQFF. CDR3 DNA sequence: TGTGCCAGCAGTCTGAGACCTCCACGACAGGGCTACAATGAGCAGTTCTTC.

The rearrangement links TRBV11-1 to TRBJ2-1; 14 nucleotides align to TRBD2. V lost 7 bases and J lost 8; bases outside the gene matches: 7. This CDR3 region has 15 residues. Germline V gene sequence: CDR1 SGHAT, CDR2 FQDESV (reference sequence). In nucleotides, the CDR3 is TGTGCCAGCACCCCCGGGACTAGCGGGAGATATGAGCAGTTCTTC. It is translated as CASTPGTSGRYEQFF. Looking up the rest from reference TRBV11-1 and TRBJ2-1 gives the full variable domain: EAEVAQSPRYKITEKSQAVAFWCDPISGHATLYWYRQILGQGPELLVQFQDESVVDDSQLPKDRFSAERLKGVDSTLKIQPAELGDSAMYLCASTPGTSGRYEQFFGPGTRLTVL.

As DNA, the CDR3 is TGTGCCAGCAGCTTTTCGAGTGTTTCGGGTGAAAAACTGTTTTTT. Protein sequence: CASSFSSVSGEKLFF. V and J are TRBV7-6 and TRBJ1-4, with unresolved D. In germline, CDR1 is SGHVS, CDR2 FNYEAQ. The length of the CDR3 is 15 residues. Trimming took 3 bases from V and 7 from J, leaving 15 bases between them. The full variable domain, its missing parts supplied by reference TRBV7-6 and TRBJ1-4, is GAGVSQSPRYKVTKRGQDVALRCDPISGHVSLYWYRQALGQGPEFLTYFNYEAQQDKSGLPNDRFSAERPEGSISTLTIQRTEQRDSAMYRCASSFSSVSGEKLFFGSGTQLSVL.

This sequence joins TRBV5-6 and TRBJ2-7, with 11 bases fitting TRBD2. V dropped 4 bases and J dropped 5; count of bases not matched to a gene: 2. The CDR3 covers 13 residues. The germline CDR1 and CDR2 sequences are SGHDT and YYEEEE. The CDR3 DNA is TGTGCCAGCAGCCCGGGACTAGCGGACGAGCAGTACTTC. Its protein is CASSPGLADEQYF.

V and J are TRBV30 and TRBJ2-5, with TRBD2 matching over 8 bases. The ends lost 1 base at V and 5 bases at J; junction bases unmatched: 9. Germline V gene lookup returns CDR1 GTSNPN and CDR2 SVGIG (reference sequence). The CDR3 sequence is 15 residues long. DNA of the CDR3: TGTGCCTGGAGTGCAAATAGCGGGAAGGGGGAGACCCAGTACTTC. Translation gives CAWSANSGKGETQYF.

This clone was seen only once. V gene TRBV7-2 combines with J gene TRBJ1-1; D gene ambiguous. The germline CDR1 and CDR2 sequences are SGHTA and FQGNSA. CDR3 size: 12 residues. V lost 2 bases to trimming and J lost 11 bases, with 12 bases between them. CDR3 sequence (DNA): TGTGCCAGCAGCTTAAGCGATTTGGCCGCTTTCTTT. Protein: CASSLSDLAAFF.

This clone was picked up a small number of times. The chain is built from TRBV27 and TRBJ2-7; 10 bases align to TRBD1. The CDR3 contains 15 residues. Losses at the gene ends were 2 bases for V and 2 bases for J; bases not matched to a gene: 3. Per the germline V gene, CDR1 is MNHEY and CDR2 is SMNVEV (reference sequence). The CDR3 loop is CASSLGGTGAYEQYF. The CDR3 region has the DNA TGTGCCAGCAGTTTAGGCGGGACAGGGGCCTACGAGCAGTACTTC.

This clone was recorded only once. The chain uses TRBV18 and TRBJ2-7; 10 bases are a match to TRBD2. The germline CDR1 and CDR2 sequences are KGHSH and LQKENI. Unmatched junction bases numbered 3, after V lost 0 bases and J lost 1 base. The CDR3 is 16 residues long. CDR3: CASSPPGLALSYEQYF. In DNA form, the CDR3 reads TGTGCCAGCTCACCACCGGGACTAGCGCTGTCCTACGAGCAGTACTTC. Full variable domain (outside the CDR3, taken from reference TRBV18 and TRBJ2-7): NAGVMQNPRHLVRRRGQEARLRCSPMKGHSHVYWYRQLPEEGLKFMVYLQKENIIDESGMPKERFSAEFPKEGPSILRIQQVVRGDSAAYFCASSPPGLALSYEQYFGPGTRLTVT.

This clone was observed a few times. CDR3 amino acids: CASSLNRGNEKLFF. The CDR3 DNA sequence: TGTGCCAGCAGTCTTAACAGGGGTAATGAAAAACTGTTTTTT. The chain uses TRBV27 and TRBJ1-4; TRBD1 matches at 7 bases. V was pared by 5 bases and J by 4 bases, with 4 bases of the junction left unmatched. The CDR3 has 14 residues. Germline values: CDR1 MNHEY, CDR2 SMNVEV (reference sequence).

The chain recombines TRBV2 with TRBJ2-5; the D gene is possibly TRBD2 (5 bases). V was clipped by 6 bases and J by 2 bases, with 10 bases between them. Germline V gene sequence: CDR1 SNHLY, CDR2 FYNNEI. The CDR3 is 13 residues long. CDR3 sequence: CASRVGVQETQYF. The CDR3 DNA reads TGTGCCAGCAGGGTCGGGGTTCAAGAGACCCAGTACTTC.

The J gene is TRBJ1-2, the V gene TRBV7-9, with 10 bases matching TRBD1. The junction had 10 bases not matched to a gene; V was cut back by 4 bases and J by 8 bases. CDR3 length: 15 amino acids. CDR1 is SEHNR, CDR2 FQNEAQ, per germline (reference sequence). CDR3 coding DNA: TGTGCCAGCAGCTCGTATGAGGGACAGGGGCACGGCTACACCTTC. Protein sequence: CASSSYEGQGHGYTF.

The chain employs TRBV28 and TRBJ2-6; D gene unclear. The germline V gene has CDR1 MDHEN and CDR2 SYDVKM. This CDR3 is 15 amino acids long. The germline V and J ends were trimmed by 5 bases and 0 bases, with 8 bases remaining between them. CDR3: CASSIVRSGANVLTF. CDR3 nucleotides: TGTGCCAGCAGTATCGTACGCTCTGGGGCCAACGTCCTGACTTTC.

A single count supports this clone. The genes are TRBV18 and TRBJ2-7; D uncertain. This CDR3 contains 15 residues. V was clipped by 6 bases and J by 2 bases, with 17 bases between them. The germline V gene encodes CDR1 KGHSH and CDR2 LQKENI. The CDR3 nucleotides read TGTGCCAGCTCTGTAGGTCGCAGTCCCCCCTACGAGCAGTACTTC. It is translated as CASSVGRSPPYEQYF.

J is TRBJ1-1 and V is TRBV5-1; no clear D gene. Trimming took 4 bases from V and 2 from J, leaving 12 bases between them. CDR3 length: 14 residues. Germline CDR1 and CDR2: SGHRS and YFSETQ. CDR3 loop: CASSPGLTNTEAFF. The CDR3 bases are TGCGCCAGCAGCCCAGGCTTAACAAACACTGAAGCTTTCTTT.

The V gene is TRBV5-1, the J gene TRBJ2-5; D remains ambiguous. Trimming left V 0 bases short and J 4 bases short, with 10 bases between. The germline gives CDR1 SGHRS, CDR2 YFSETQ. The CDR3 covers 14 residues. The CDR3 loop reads CASSLVGNRETQYF. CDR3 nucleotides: TGCGCCAGCAGCTTGGTAGGGAATCGAGAGACCCAGTACTTC. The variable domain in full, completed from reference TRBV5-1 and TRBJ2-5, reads KAGVTQTPRYLIKTRGQQVTLSCSPISGHRSVSWYQQTPGQGLQFLFEYFSETQRNKGNFPGRFSGRQFSNSRSEMNVSTLELGDSALYLCASSLVGNRETQYFGPGTRLLVL.

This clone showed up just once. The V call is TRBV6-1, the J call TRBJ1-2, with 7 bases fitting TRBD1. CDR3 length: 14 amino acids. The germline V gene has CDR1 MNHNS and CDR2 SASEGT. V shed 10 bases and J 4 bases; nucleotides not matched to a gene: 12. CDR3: CAISRGGQLYGYTF. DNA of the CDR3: TGTGCCATCTCCCGAGGGGGCCAACTCTATGGCTACACCTTC.

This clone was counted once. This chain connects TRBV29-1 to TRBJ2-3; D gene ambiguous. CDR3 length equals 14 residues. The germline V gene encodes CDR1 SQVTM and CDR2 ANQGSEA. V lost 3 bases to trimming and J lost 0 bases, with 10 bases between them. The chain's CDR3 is CSVDSISSTDTQYF. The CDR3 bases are TGCAGCGTTGATTCTATTTCTAGCACAGATACGCAGTATTTT.

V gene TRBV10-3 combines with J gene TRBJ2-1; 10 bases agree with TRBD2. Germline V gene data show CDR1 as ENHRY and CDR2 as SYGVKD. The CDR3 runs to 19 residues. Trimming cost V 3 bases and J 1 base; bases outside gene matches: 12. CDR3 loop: CAISDSATSGYISYNEQFF. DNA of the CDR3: TGTGCCATCAGTGATTCGGCGACTAGCGGGTACATTTCCTACAATGAGCAGTTCTTC.

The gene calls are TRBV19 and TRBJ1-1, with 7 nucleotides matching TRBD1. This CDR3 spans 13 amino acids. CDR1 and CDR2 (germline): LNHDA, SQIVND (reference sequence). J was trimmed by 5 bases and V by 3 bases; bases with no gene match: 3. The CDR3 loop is CASSMAQGTEAFF. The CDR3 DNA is TGTGCCAGTAGTATGGCACAGGGGACTGAAGCTTTCTTT.

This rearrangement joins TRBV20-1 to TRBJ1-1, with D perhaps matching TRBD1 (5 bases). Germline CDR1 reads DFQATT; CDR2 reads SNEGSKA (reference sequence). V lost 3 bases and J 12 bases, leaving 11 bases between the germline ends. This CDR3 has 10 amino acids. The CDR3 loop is CSASLGVTFF. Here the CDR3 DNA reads TGCAGTGCTAGTTTAGGGGTAACTTTCTTT.

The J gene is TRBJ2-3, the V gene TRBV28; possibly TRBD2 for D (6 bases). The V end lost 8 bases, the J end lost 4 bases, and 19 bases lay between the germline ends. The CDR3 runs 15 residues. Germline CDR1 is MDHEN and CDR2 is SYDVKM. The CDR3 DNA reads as TGTGCCAGCTGGGGGGTTACAGTGGGGGCAGATACGCAGTATTTT. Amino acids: CASWGVTVGADTQYF.

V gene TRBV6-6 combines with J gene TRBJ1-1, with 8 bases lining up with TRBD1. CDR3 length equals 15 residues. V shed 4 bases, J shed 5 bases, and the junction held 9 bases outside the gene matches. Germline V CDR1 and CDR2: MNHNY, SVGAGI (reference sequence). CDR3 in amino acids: CASSWKQGVLTEAFF. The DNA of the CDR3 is TGTGCCAGCAGTTGGAAACAGGGGGTATTAACTGAAGCTTTCTTT.

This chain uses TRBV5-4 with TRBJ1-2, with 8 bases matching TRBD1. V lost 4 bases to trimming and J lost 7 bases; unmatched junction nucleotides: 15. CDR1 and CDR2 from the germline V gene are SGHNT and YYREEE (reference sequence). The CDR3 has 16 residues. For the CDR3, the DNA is TGTGCCAGCAGCCCGACCTTAGACAGGGGTGGAATTGGCTACACCTTC. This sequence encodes CASSPTLDRGGIGYTF.

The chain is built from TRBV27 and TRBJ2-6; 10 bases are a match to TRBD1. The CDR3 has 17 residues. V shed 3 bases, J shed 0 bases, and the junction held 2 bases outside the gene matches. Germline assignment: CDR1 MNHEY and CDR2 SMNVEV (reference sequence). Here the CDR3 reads CASSFWTGGSGANVLTF. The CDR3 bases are TGTGCCAGCAGTTTCTGGACAGGGGGCTCTGGGGCCAACGTCCTGACTTTC.

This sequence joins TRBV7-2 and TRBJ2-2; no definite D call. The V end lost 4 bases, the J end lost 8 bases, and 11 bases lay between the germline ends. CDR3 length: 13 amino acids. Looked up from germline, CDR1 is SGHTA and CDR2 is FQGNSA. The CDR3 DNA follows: TGTGCCAGCAGCTCCTCCTTGATGGGGGAGCTGTTTTTT. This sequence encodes CASSSSLMGELFF.

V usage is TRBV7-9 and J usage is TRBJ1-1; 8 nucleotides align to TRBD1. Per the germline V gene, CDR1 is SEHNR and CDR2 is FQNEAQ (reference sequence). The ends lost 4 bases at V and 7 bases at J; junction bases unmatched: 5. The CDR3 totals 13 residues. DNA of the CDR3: TGTGCCAGCAGCTCGACAGGGGTTGGTGAAGCTTTCTTT. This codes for CASSSTGVGEAFF.

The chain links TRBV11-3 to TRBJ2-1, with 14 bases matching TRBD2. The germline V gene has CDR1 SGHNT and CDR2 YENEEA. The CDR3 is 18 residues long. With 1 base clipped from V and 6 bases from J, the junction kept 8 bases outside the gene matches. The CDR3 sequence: CASSLVRLAGGVRNEQFF. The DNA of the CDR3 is TGTGCCAGCAGCTTAGTTCGACTAGCGGGAGGGGTCCGCAATGAGCAGTTCTTC.

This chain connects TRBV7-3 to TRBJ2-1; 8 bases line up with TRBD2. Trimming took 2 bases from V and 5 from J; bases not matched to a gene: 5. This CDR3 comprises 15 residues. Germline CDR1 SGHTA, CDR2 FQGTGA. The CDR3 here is CASSLEPAGDNEQFF. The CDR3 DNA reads TGTGCCAGCAGCTTAGAGCCAGCGGGAGACAATGAGCAGTTCTTC.

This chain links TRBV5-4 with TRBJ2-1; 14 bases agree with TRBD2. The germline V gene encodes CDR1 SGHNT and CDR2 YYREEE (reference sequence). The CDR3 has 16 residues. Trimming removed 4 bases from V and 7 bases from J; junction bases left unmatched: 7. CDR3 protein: CASSQDGLAGGNEQFF. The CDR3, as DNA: TGTGCCAGCAGCCAAGACGGACTAGCGGGAGGTAATGAGCAGTTCTTC.